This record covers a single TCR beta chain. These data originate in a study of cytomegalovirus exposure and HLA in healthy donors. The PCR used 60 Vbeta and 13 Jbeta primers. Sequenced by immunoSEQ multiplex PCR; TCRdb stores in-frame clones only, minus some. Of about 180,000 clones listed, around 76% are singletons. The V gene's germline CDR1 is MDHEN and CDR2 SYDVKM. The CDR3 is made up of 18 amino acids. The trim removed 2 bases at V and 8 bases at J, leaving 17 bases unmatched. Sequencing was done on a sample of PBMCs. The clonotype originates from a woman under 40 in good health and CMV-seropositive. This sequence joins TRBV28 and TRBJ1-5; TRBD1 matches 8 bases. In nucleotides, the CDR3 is TGTGCCAGCAGTTTACCCGACCTCGGACAGGGCGCGGGAGAGCCCCAGCATTTT. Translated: CASSLPDLGQGAGEPQHF.